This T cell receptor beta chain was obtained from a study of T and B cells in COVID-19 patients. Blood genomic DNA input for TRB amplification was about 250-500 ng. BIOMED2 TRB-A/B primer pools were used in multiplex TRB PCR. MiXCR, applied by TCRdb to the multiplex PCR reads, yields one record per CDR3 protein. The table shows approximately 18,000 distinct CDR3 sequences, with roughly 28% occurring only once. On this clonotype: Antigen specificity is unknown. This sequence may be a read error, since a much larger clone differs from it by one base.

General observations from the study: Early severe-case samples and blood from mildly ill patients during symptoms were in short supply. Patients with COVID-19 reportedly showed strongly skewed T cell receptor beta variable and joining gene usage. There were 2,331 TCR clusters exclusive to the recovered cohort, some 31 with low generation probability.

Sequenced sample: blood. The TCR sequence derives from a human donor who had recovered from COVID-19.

The CDR3 bases are TGTACCAGCCACCTCGCTGGGGAGCAGTACTTC. It encodes CTSHLAGEQYF. The rearrangement links TRBV6-2 or TRBV6-3 to TRBJ2-7, with unresolved D. The CDR3 is made up of 11 amino acids. The germline V gene encodes CDR1 MNHEY and CDR2 SVGEGT.